These 7 T cell receptor beta chains were sequenced from one sample in a study of cytomegalovirus exposure and HLA in healthy donors. The PCR employed 60 Vbeta primers together with 13 Jbeta primers. Method: immunoSEQ multiplex PCR; TCRdb's copy keeps in-frame clones and lacks some. Of roughly 190,000 clones in the sample, about 77% were seen once. The sequenced sample was PBMCs. Receptor source: a female donor in good health and CMV-seronegative.

This clone has a handful of counts. CDR3: CASSRSASGELFF. The CDR3 nucleotides are TGTGCCAGCAGTCGTAGCGCGAGCGGGGAGCTGTTTTTT. The V call is TRBV7-9, the J call TRBJ2-2, with D tentatively TRBD2 (5 bases). Germline V gene sequence: CDR1 SEHNR, CDR2 FQNEAQ (reference sequence). V was cut by 6 bases and J by 7 bases, with 12 bases left in between. The CDR3 has 13 amino acids.

The rearrangement joins TRBV5-1 to TRBJ2-7; D is possibly TRBD1 (7 bases). Deletions cut 3 bases from V and 6 bases from J, with 19 bases between. This CDR3 is 15 amino acids long. Germline V gene sequence: CDR1 SGHRS, CDR2 YFSETQ. Written as DNA, the CDR3 is TGCGCCAGCAGCTACCAACAGGGGAGGAGGGTCGAGCAGTACTTC. This codes for CASSYQQGRRVEQYF.

The chain combines TRBV4-1 with TRBJ2-2, with 9 bases fitting TRBD2. Germline CDR1 is MGHRA and CDR2 is YSYEKL. The CDR3 loop spans 21 amino acids. V lost 1 base, J lost 7 bases, and 22 bases stayed unmatched. Written as DNA, the CDR3 is TGCGCCAGCAGCCAAGCAATACCCCGGAGAAGACTAGCGGAGGGTGGCGGGGAGCTGTTTTTT. Translated: CASSQAIPRRRLAEGGGELFF.

The chain links TRBV2 to TRBJ2-7; tentatively, D is TRBD1 (6 bases). The CDR3 has 16 residues. Per the germline V gene, CDR1 is SNHLY and CDR2 is FYNNEI. The V end was cut by 6 bases, the J end by 1 base, with 19 bases between. This CDR3 reads CASSANPTGPSYEQYF. The CDR3 DNA reads as TGTGCCAGCAGCGCTAACCCGACAGGCCCTTCCTACGAGCAGTACTTC.

The chain combines TRBV25-1 with TRBJ1-3; a weak D match, TRBD1 (5 bases). Germline V gene data show CDR1 as MGHDK and CDR2 as SYGVNS. V lost 6 bases, J lost 0 bases, and 15 bases lay in between. The CDR3 loop spans 16 amino acids. CDR3 residues: CASSDWGLNSGNTIYF. CDR3 sequence (DNA): TGTGCCAGCAGCGACTGGGGACTGAACTCTGGAAACACCATATATTTT.

Turning to this clone: Germline is not matched at one junction end, which may reflect a read error. V is TRBV7-9 and J is TRBJ2-2; 11 nucleotides agree with TRBD2. CDR3 size: 17 residues. The germline V gene has CDR1 SEHNR and CDR2 FQNEAQ (reference sequence). The CDR3 nucleotides are TGTTCCAGCAGCCTCAGACGGGGGGGACTAGCGGCCCGAGAGCTGTTTTTT. Translating it yields CSSSLRRGGLAARELFF.

This sequence joins TRBV7-2 and TRBJ2-1; TRBD2 aligns across 14 bases. The CDR3 totals 16 residues. Unmatched junction bases numbered 2, after V lost 1 base and J lost 6 bases. The germline CDR1 and CDR2 sequences are SGHTA and FQGNSA. The CDR3 protein is CASSLVGTSGSNEQFF. The DNA of the CDR3 is TGTGCCAGCAGCTTAGTGGGGACTAGCGGGAGCAATGAGCAGTTCTTC.